This is a list of T cell receptor beta chains from one sample in a study of T cell responses to AZD1222 COVID-19 vaccine. Generated by immunoSEQ multiplex PCR, the TCRdb table keeps only in-frame clones and is missing some. The sample records more than 100,000 clones, about 90% being singletons. The sequencing used peripheral blood, collected on day 0 of AZD1222 vaccination. These receptors came from an adult in good health. The CDR3 runs from the conserved cysteine through the conserved F or W. A D gene is named only where the DNA matches it firmly.

J,D,V,DNA,CDR3
TRBJ2-5,.,TRBV11-2,TGTGCCAGCAGCTTCAATTCGGGGTGGGAGACCCAGTACTTC,CASSFNSGWETQYF
TRBJ1-1,.,TRBV27,TGTGCCAGCAGCTCGGGGCTGAACACTGAAGCTTTCTTT,CASSSGLNTEAFF
TRBJ2-1,.,TRBV29-1,TGCAGCGTTGAAGATCCCAGGACTACTCACTACAATGAGCAGTTCTTC,CSVEDPRTTHYNEQFF
TRBJ1-3,TRBD1,TRBV18,TGTGCCAGCTCACCCTTCCAGGGGGCTGGAAACACCATATATTTT,CASSPFQGAGNTIYF
TRBJ1-1,.,TRBV25-1,TGTGCCAGCAGTGAATCCCACAGGGAAATGAATGAAGCTTTCTTT,CASSESHREMNEAFF
TRBJ2-3,TRBD2,TRBV4-3,TGCGCCAGCAGCCAAGCATTCCGACTAGCGGGGGGCACAGATACGCAGTATTTT,CASSQAFRLAGGTDTQYF
TRBJ1-6,.,TRBV7-2,TGTGCCAGCAGCGTCGACAGCTATAATTCACCCCTCCACTTT,CASSVDSYNSPLHF
TRBJ2-1,TRBD2,TRBV5-1,TGCGCCAGCAGCTTGGCCAAAAATAGCGGGAGCGTATACAATGAGCAGTTCTTC,CASSLAKNSGSVYNEQFF
TRBJ2-3,.,TRBV5-1,TGCGCCAGCAGCTTGGTGTGGTCTTCTTTTGGGTGGGATACGCAGTATTTT,CASSLVWSSFGWDTQYF
TRBJ2-1,.,TRBV7-6,TGTGCCAGCAGCCCCGGAACCCAAAATGAGCAGTTCTTC,CASSPGTQNEQFF
TRBJ2-3,.,TRBV6-4,TGTGCCAGCAGTGGCGGGGAAGCAGATACGCAGTATTTT,CASSGGEADTQYF
TRBJ1-4,TRBD1,TRBV6-2/TRBV6-3,TGTGCCAGCAGTTCTAACGACAGGGCAAGCGCAACTAATGAAAAACTGTTTTTT,CASSSNDRASATNEKLFF
TRBJ1-1,TRBD1,TRBV5-1,TGCGCCAGCAGCCCAGGGGGCGCGGGGAACACTGAAGCTTTCTTT,CASSPGGAGNTEAFF
TRBJ2-1,.,TRBV27,TGTGCCAGCAGTTGGGGACCCAACAATGAGCAGTTCTTC,CASSWGPNNEQFF
TRBJ1-2,.,TRBV21-1,TGTGCCAACAGCAAAGGGACAGGGTATGGCTACACCTTC,CANSKGTGYGYTF